Listed below are T cell receptor beta chains from one sample, sequenced in a study of blood T cells in healthy people across ages. A single record per CDR3 protein comes from TCRdb applying MiXCR to the 5' RACE reads. The repertoire holds over 1.5 million distinct CDR3 sequences, with about 49% as singletons. Sequencing was performed on blood. The receptors originated from a woman aged 40 to 50 in good health. CDR3s include the opening cysteine and the closing phenylalanine or tryptophan. D genes are given only for firm matches. Rows give clone size only sometimes, using once, few, many, or a class for an expanded clone.

CASSLQTGLSTEAFF | TGTGCCAGCAGCTTACAAACAGGGTTGAGCACTGAAGCTTTCTTT | TRBV7-2 | few | NA | TRBJ1-1
CSALNIGNEKLFF | TGCAGCGCCCTCAACATCGGGAATGAAAAACTGTTTTTT | TRBV29-1 | once | NA | TRBJ1-4
CSVDDRTLVTEQYF | TGCAGCGTAGACGACAGGACGTTGGTCACTGAGCAGTACTTC | TRBV29-1 | few | NA | TRBJ2-7
CASSLVLGDNEQFF | TGTGCCAGCAGCTTAGTTCTAGGGGACAATGAGCAGTTCTTC | TRBV7-9 | NA | NA | TRBJ2-1
CASSLAGGFGQPQHF | TGTGCCAGCAGCTTAGCGGGCGGGTTCGGTCAGCCCCAGCATTTT | TRBV7-9 | NA | NA | TRBJ1-5
CASSFQGLSIQYF | TGTGCCAGCAGTTTCCAGGGCTTAAGCATTCAGTACTTC | TRBV28 | NA | NA | TRBJ2-4
CAAKGAYEQYF | TGTGCCGCGAAAGGGGCTTACGAGCAGTACTTC | TRBV6-5 | few | NA | TRBJ2-7
CATSDWNEQFF | TGTGCCACCAGTGATTGGAATGAGCAGTTCTTC | TRBV24-1 | few | NA | TRBJ2-1
CASSPWTGGDGYTF | TGTGCCAGCAGCCCCTGGACGGGGGGCGATGGCTACACCTTC | TRBV14 | NA | NA | TRBJ1-2
CSARGPTGNEQFF | TGCAGTGCTAGAGGCCCGACGGGGAATGAGCAGTTCTTC | TRBV20-1 | once | NA | TRBJ2-1
CASSRDLAAKNIQYF | TGTGCCAGCAGCCGGGACCTCGCAGCCAAAAACATTCAGTACTTC | TRBV6-6 | few | NA | TRBJ2-4
CASSLAHSYEQNF | TGTGCCAGCAGCTTAGCCCACTCCTACGAGCAGAACTTC | TRBV7-2 | NA | NA | TRBJ2-7
CASSEGGLYNEQFF | TGTGCCAGCAGTGAGGGGGGGCTTTACAATGAGCAGTTCTTC | TRBV25-1 | few | NA | TRBJ2-1